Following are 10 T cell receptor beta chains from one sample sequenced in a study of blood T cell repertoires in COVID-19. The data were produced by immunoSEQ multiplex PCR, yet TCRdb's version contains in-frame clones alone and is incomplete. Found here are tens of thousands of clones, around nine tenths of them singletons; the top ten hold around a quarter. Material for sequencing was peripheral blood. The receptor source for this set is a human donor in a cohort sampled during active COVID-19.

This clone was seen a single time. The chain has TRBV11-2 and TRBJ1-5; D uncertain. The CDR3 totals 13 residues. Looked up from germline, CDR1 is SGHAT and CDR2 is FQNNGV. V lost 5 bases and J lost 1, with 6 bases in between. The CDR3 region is CASSRGSNQPQHF. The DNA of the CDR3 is TGTGCCAGCAGCCGGGGAAGCAATCAGCCCCAGCATTTT.

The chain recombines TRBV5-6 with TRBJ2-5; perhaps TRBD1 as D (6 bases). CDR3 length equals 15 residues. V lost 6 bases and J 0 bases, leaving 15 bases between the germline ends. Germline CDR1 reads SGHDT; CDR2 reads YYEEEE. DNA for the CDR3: TGTGCCAGCACCCTTCAGGGACAATACCAAGAGACCCAGTACTTC. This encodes CASTLQGQYQETQYF.

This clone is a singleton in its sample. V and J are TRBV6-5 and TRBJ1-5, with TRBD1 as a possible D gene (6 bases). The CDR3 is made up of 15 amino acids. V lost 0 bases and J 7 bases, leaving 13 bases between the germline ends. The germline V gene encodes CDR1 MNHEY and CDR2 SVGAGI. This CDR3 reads CASSYSRDKGQPQHF. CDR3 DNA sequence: TGTGCCAGCAGTTACTCAAGGGACAAAGGGCAGCCCCAGCATTTT.

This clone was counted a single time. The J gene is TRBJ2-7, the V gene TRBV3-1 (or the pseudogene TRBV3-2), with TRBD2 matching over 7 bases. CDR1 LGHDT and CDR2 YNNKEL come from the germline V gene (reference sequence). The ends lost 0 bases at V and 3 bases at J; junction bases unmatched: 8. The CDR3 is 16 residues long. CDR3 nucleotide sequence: TGTGCCAGCAGCCAAGATGAGGGAGCGGGGCTCTACGAGCAGTACTTC. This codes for CASSQDEGAGLYEQYF.

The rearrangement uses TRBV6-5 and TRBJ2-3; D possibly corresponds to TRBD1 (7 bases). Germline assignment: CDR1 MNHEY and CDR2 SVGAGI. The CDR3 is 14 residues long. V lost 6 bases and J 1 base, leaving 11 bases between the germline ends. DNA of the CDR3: TGTGCCAGCAGGGCGGGACAGCGCACAGATACGCAGTATTTT. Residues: CASRAGQRTDTQYF.

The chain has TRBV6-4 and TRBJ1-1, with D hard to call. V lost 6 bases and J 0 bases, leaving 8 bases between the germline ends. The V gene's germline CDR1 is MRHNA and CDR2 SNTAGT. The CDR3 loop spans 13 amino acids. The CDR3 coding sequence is TGTGCCAGCAGAGAGGGAATGAACACTGAAGCTTTCTTT. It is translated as CASREGMNTEAFF.

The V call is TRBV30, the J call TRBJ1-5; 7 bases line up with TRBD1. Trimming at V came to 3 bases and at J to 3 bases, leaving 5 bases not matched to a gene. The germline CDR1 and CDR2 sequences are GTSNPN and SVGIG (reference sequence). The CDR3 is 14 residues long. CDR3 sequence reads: CAWREGADNQPQHF. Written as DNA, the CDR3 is TGTGCCTGGAGGGAGGGGGCGGACAATCAGCCCCAGCATTTT.

CDR3: CASTTTGGGYTF. CDR3 coding DNA: TGTGCCAGCACCACGACAGGGGGGGGCTACACCTTC. The J gene is TRBJ1-2, the V gene TRBV6-5; 9 nucleotides agree with TRBD1. The germline V gene has CDR1 MNHEY and CDR2 SVGAGI. With V trimmed by 7 bases and J by 8 bases, 5 bases remained unmatched. CDR3 size: 12 residues.

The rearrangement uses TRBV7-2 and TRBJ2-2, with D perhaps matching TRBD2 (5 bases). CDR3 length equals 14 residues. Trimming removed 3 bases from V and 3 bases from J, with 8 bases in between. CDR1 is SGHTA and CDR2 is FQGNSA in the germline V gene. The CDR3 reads CASSLDSYTGELFF. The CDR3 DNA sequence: TGTGCCAGCAGCTTGGACTCTTACACCGGGGAGCTGTTTTTT.

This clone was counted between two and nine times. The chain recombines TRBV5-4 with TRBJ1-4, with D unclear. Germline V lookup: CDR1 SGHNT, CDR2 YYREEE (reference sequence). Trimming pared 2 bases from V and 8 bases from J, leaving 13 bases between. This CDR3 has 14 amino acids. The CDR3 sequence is CASSFGGSQEKLFF. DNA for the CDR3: TGTGCCAGCAGCTTCGGAGGGTCTCAGGAAAAACTGTTTTTT.